A selection of T cell receptor beta chains follows, all from one sample in a study of blood T cell repertoires in COVID-19. Method: immunoSEQ multiplex PCR; TCRdb's copy keeps in-frame clones and lacks some. Of some 240,000 clones in the sample, around 90% were seen once. The sequenced sample was peripheral blood. All receptors derive from a man aged 55 to 69 who had recovered from COVID-19. The CDR3 runs from the conserved cysteine through the conserved F or W. The order of the fields is CDR3 DNA, CDR3 protein, V gene, D gene, J gene, clone size. A D gene is named only where the DNA matches it firmly. Clone size is given for some rows only: seen once, a few or many times, or a class if the clone is expanded.

TGTGCCAGCTCACCAGGACAAAACTACGAGCAGTACTTC	CASSPGQNYEQYF	TRBV18	NA	TRBJ2-7	NA
TGTGCCAGTAGTACACAGGGGTCTGGAAACACCATATATTTT	CASSTQGSGNTIYF	TRBV19	TRBD1	TRBJ1-3	NA
TGTGCCAGCAGTATCCGACAGGGGGCCCAGCCCCAGCATTTT	CASSIRQGAQPQHF	TRBV27	TRBD1	TRBJ1-5	once
TGTGCCAGCAGTCCCCTTCCGGGGGTCACAGATACGCAGTATTTT	CASSPLPGVTDTQYF	TRBV6-5	NA	TRBJ2-3	NA
TGCGCCAGCAGCCCCGCGACAGGAGGAAACACCATATATTTT	CASSPATGGNTIYF	TRBV5-1	NA	TRBJ1-3	NA
TGTGCCAGCAGGACTAATAATTCACCCCTCCACTTT	CASRTNNSPLHF	TRBV25-1	NA	TRBJ1-6	many
TGTGCCAGCAGCCTACCACAGGGCCCAGATACGCAGTATTTT	CASSLPQGPDTQYF	TRBV28	NA	TRBJ2-3	NA
TGTGCCAGCAGCTCAAGGACAGACTACGAGCAGTACTTC	CASSSRTDYEQYF	TRBV7-9	NA	TRBJ2-7	NA
TGTGCTAGTGGCCGAACGACAGGGGCGGAGGGCTACACCTTC	CASGRTTGAEGYTF	TRBV12-5	TRBD1	TRBJ1-2	NA
TGTGCCAGCAGCTTAGCGGGGGGTGATAATTCACCCCTCCACTTT	CASSLAGGDNSPLHF	TRBV7-9	NA	TRBJ1-6	NA